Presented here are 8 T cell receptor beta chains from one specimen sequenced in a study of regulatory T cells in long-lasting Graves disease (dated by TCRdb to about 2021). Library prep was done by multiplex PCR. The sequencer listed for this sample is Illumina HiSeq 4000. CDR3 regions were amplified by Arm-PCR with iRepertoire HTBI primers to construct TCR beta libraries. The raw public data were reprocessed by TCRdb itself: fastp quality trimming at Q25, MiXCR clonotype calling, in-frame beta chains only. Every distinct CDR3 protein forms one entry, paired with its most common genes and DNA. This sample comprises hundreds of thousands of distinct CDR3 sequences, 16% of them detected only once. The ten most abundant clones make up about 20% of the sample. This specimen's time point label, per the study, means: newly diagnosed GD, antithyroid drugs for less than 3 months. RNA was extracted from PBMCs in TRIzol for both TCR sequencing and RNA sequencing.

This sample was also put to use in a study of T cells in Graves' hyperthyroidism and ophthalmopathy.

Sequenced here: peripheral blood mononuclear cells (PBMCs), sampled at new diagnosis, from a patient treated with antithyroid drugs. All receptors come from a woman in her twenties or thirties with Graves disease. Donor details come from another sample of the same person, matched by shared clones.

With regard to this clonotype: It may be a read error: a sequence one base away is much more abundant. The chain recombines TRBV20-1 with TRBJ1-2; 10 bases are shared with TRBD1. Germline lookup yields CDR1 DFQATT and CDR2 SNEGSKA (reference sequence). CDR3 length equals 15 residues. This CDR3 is CGARPVGQGTHGYTF. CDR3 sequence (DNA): TGCGGTGCTAGACCGGTGGGACAGGGGACTCATGGCTACACCTTC.

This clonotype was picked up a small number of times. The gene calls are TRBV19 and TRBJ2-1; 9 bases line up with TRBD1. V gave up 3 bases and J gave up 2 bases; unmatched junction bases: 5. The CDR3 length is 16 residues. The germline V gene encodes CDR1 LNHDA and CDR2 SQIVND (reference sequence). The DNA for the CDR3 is TGTGCCAGTAGTATTAGGGGGACAGGGACCTACAATGAGCAGTTCTTC. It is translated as CASSIRGTGTYNEQFF.

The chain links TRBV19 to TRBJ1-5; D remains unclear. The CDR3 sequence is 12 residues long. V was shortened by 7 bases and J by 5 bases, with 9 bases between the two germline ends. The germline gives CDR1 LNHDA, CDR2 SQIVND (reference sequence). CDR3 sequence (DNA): TGTGCCAGTAAAGTGGGATATCAGCCCCAGCATTTT. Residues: CASKVGYQPQHF.

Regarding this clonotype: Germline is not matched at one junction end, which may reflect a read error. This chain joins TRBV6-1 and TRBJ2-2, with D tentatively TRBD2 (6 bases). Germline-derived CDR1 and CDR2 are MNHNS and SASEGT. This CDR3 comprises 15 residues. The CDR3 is CAGSGGLARTGELFF. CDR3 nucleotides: TGTGCCGGCAGTGGAGGGTTAGCGAGGACCGGGGAGCTGTTTTTT.

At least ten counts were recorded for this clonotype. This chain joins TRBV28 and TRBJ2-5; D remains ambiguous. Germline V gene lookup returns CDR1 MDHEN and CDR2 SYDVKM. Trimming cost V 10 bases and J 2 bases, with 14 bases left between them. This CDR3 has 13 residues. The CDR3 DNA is TGTGCCACCCTTTGGGATACTCAAGAGACCCAGTACTTC. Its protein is CATLWDTQETQYF.

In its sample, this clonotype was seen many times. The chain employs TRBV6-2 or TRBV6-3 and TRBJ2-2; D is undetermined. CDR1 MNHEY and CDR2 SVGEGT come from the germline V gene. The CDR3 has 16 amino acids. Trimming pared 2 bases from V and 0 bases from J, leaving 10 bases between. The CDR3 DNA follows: TGTGCCAGCAGTTACCCCAGAAGTACGAACACCGGGGAGCTGTTTTTT. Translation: CASSYPRSTNTGELFF.

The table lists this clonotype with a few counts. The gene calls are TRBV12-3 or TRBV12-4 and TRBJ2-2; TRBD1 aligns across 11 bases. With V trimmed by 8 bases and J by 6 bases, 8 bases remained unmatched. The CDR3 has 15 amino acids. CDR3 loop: CASGRSGQGAGELFF. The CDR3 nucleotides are TGTGCCAGCGGCCGGTCGGGACAGGGGGCCGGGGAGCTGTTTTTT.

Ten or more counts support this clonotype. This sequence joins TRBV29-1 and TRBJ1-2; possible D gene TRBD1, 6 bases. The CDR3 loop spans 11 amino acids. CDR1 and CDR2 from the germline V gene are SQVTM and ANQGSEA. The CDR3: CSSRGSYGYTF. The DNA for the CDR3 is TGCAGTTCCAGGGGTTCGTATGGCTACACCTTC.